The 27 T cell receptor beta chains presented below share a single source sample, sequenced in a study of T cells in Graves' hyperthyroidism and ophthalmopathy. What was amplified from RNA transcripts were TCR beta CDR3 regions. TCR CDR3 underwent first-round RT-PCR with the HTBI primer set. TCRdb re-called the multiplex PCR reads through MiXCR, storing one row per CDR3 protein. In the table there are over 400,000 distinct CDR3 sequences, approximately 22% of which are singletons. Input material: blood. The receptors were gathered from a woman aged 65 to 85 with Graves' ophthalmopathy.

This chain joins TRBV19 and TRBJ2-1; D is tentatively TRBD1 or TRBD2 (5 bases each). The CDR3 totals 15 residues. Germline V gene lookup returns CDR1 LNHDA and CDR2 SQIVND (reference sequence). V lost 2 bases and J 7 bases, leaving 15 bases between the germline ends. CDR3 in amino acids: CASSIRGAYGNEQFF. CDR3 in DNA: TGTGCCAGTAGTATACGAGGGGCCTACGGGAATGAGCAGTTCTTC.

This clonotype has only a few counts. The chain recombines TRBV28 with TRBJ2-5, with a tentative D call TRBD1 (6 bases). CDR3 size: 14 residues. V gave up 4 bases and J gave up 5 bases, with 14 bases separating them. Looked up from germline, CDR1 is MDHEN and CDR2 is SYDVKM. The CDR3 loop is CASSSTGIRETQYF. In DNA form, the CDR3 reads TGTGCCAGCAGTTCCACAGGGATCAGGGAGACCCAGTACTTC.

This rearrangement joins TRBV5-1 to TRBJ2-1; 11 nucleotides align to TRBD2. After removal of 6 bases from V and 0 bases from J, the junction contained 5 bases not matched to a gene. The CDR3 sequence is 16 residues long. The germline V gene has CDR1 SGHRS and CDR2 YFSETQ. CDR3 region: CASKRGLAVSYNEQFF. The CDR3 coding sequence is TGCGCCAGCAAGCGGGGACTAGCGGTCTCCTACAATGAGCAGTTCTTC.

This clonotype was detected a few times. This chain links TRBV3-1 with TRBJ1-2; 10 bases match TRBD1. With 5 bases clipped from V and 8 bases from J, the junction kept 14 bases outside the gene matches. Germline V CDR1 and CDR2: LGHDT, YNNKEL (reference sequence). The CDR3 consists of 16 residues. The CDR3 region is CASSGDRDRGIFGYTF. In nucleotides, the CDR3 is TGTGCCAGCAGCGGGGACAGGGACAGGGGAATTTTCGGCTACACCTTC.

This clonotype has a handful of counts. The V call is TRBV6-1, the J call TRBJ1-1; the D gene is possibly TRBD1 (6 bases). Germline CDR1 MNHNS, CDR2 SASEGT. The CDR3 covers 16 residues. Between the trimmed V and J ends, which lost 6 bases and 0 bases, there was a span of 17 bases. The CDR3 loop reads CASSERTDYMNTEAFF. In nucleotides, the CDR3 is TGTGCCAGCAGCGAAAGGACAGATTACATGAACACTGAAGCTTTCTTT.

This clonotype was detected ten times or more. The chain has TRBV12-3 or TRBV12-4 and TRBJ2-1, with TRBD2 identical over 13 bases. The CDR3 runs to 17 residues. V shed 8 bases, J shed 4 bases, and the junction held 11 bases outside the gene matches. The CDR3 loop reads CASEQTSGRTGYNEQFF. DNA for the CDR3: TGTGCCAGCGAACAGACTAGCGGGAGGACAGGGTACAATGAGCAGTTCTTC.

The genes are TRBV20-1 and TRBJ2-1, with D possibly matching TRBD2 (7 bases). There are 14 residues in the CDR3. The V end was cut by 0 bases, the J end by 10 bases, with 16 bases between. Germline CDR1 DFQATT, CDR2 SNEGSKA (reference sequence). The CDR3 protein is CSARDPGGPGEQFF. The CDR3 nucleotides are TGCAGTGCTAGAGATCCCGGGGGGCCAGGGGAGCAGTTCTTC.

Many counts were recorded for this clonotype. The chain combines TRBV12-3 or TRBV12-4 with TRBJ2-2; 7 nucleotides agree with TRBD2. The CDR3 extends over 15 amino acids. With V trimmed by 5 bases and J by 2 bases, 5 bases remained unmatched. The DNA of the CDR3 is TGTGCCAGCAGTCGTAGCGGGTCTAACACCGGGGAGCTGTTTTTT. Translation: CASSRSGSNTGELFF.

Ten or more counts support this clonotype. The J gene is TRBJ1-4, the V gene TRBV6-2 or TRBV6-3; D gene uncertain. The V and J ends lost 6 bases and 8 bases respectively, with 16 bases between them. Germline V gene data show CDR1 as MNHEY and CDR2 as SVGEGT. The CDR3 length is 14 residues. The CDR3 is CASSLDGSREKLFF. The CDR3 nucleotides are TGTGCCAGCAGCCTGGACGGCTCTCGGGAAAAACTGTTTTTT.

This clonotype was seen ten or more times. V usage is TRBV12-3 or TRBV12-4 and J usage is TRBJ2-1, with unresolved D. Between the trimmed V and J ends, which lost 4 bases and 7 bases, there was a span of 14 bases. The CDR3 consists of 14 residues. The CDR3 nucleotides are TGTGCCAGCAGTTCCCCTCCGGAGTTGAATGAGCAGTTCTTC. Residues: CASSSPPELNEQFF.

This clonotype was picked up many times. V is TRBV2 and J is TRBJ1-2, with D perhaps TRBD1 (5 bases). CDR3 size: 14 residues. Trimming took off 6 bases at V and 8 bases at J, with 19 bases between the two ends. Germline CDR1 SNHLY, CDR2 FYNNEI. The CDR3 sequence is CASSDPGTFGGYTF. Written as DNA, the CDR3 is TGTGCCAGCAGCGACCCGGGGACTTTCGGGGGCTACACCTTC. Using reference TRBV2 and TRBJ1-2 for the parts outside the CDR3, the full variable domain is EPEVTQTPSHQVTQMGQEVILRCVPISNHLYFYWYRQILGQKVEFLVSFYNNEISEKSEIFDDQFSVERPDGSNFTLKIRSTKLEDSAMYFCASSDPGTFGGYTFGSGTRLTVV.

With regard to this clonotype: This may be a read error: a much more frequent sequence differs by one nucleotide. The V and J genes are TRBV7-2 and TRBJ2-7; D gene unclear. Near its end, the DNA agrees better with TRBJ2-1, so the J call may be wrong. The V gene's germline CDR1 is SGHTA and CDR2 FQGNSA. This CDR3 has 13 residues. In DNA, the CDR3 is TGTGCCAGCAACTTAACGGAGCTCCATGAGCAGTTCTTC. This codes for CASNLTELHEQFF.

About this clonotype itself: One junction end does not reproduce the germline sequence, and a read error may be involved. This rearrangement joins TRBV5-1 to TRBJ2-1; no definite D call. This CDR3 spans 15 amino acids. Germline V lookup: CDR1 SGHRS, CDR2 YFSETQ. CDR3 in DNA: TGCGCCAGCAGCCTCATGAGCAGCTCCTACAATGAGCAGTCCTTC. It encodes CASSLMSSSYNEQSF.

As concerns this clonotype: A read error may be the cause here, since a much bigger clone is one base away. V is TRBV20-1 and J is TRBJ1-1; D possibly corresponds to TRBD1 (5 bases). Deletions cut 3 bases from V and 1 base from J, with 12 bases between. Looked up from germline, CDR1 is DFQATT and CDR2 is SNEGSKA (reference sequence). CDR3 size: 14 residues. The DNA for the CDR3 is TGCAGTGCTAGGACAGAGATAGCGAACACTGAAGCTTTCTTT. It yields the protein CSARTEIANTEAFF.

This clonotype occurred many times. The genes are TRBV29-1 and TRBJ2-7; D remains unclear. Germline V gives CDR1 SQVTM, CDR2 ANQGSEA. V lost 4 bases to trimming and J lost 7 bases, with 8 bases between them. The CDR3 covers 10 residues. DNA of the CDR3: TGCAGCGTTGGAGTAGGGGAGCAGTACTTC. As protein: CSVGVGEQYF.

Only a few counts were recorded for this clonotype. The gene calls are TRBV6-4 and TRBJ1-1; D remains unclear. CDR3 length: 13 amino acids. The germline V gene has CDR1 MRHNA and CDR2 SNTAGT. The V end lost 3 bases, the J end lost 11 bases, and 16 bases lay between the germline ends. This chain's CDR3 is CASSEVEGVHAFF. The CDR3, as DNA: TGTGCCAGCAGTGAAGTTGAAGGAGTTCATGCTTTCTTT.

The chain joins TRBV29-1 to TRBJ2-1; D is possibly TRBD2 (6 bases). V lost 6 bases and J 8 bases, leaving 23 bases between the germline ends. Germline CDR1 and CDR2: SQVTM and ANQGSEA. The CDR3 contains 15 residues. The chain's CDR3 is CSVPLEGSWAHEQFF. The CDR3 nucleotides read TGCAGCGTCCCTCTGGAGGGGAGCTGGGCACATGAGCAGTTCTTC.

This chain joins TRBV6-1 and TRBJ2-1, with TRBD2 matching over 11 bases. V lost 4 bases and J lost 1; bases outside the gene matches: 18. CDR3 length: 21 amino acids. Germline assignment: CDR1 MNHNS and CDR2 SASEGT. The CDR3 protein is CASSGIPGLAAGRGSYNEQFF. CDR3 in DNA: TGTGCCAGCAGTGGTATCCCGGGACTAGCGGCGGGAAGAGGATCCTACAATGAGCAGTTCTTC.

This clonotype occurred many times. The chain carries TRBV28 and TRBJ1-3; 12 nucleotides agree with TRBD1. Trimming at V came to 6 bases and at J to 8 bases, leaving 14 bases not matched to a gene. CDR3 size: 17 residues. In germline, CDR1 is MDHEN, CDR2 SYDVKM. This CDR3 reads CASSPWGDRGLWDTIYF. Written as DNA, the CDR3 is TGTGCCAGCAGCCCTTGGGGGGACAGGGGGCTATGGGACACCATATATTTT.

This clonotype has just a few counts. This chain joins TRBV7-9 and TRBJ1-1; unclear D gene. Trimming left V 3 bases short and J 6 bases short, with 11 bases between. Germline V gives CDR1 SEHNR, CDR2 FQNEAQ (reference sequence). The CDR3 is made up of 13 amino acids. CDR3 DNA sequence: TGTGCCAGCAGCTTCGTTGGTGGGGCTGAAGCTTTCTTT. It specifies CASSFVGGAEAFF.

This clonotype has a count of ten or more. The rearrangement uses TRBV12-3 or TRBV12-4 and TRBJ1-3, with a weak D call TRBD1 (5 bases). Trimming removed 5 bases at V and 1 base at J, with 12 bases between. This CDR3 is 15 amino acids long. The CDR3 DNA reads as TGTGCCAGCAGTCCTGGACATATTTCTGGAAACACCATATATTTT. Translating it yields CASSPGHISGNTIYF.

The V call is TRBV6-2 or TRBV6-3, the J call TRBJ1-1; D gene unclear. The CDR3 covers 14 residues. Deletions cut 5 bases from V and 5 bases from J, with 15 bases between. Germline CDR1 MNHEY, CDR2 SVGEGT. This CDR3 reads CASSPDSRRTEAFF. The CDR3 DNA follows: TGTGCCAGCAGTCCGGACTCTCGACGGACTGAAGCTTTCTTT.

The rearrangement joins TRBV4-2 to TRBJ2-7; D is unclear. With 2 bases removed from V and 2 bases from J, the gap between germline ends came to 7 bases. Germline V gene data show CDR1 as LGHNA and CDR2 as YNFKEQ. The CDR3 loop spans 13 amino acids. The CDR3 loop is CASSQRDPYEQYF. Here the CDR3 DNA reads TGTGCCAGCAGCCAAAGGGATCCCTACGAGCAGTACTTC.

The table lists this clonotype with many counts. The CDR3 region has the DNA TGTGCCAGCAGCCCCGACCGGGGAATCTCGAGAGGAGAGACCCAGTACTTC. Residues: CASSPDRGISRGETQYF. The rearrangement uses TRBV6-1 and TRBJ2-5; a possible D gene is TRBD2 (5 bases). From germline, CDR1 is MNHNS and CDR2 SASEGT. V lost 6 bases, J lost 4 bases, and 24 bases lay in between. The CDR3 is made up of 17 amino acids.

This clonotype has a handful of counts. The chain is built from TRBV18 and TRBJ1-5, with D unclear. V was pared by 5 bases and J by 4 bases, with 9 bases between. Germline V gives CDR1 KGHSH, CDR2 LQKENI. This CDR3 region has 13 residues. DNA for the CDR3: TGTGCCAGCTCAAAGGACCCAAATCAGCCCCAGCATTTT. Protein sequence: CASSKDPNQPQHF.

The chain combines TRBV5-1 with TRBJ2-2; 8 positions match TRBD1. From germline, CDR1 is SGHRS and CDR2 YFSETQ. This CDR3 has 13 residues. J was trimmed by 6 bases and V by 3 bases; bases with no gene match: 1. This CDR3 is CASSSRGPGELFF. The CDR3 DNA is TGCGCCAGCAGCTCCAGGGGGCCCGGGGAGCTGTTTTTT.

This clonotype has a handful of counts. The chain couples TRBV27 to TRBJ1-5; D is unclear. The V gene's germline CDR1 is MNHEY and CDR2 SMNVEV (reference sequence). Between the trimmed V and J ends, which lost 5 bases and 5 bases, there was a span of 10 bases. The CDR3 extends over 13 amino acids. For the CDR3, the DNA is TGTGCCAGCAGTCAAAACATCGATCAGCCCCAGCATTTT. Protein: CASSQNIDQPQHF.